A single T cell receptor (beta chain) is shown here with its context. Antigen: not known. The data were obtained in a study of cytomegalovirus exposure and HLA in healthy donors. Overall study: There were about 86 million unique TCRs (from HLA-typed donors) in an early data release. Points from the study as a whole: Researchers reported from a later analysis that most CMV-associated TCR beta chains appeared HLA-restricted. An observed cluster of highly shared sequence variants was recorded as a likely sequencing artifact.

CDR3 length: 12 amino acids. The germline gives CDR1 SGHRS, CDR2 YFSETQ. V shed 0 bases and J shed 3 bases, with 4 bases lying between them. Primers included in the PCR were 60 Vbeta and 13 Jbeta primers. Generated by immunoSEQ multiplex PCR, the TCRdb table keeps only in-frame clones and is missing some. The sample lists approximately 75,000 clones, 65% to 70% occurring once. The chain links TRBV5-1 to TRBJ2-7; D not resolved. The sample taken for sequencing was PBMCs. The clonotype originates from a man in his forties or fifties in good health and CMV-seropositive. Here the CDR3 reads CASSLVNYEQYF. The CDR3 bases are TGCGCCAGCAGCTTGGTAAACTACGAGCAGTACTTC. The variable domain in full, completed from reference TRBV5-1 and TRBJ2-7, reads KAGVTQTPRYLIKTRGQQVTLSCSPISGHRSVSWYQQTPGQGLQFLFEYFSETQRNKGNFPGRFSGRQFSNSRSEMNVSTLELGDSALYLCASSLVNYEQYFGPGTRLTVT.